These 26 T cell receptor beta chains share one sample of origin, sequenced in a study of T-cell reconstitution after alpha-beta-depleted transplantation in children (TCRdb year 2016). Libraries were prepared through PCR. Sequenced on an Illumina HiSeq 2500. Molecular barcoding was employed in the preparation of TCR libraries, with unique molecular identifiers being used to normalize TCRbeta repertoire quantification. The raw public data were reprocessed by TCRdb itself: fastp quality trimming at Q25, MiXCR clonotype calling, in-frame beta chains only. CDR3 protein duplicates are merged, each entry listing the most common genes and DNA. This sample has over 200,000 distinct CDR3 sequences in its table, and approximately 9% of those were observed once. The top ten clonotypes cover approximately 5.9% of the sample. The source was PBMCs from the stem cell graft donor, collected from the stem cell graft. The receptor source for this set is a human donor who donated a stem cell graft to a child with acute lymphoblastic leukemia.

The sample holds many counts of this clonotype. The chain combines TRBV29-1 with TRBJ1-2, with D uncertain. Germline V gene sequence: CDR1 SQVTM, CDR2 ANQGSEA. The CDR3 totals 14 residues. V lost 3 bases and J 3 bases, leaving 14 bases between the germline ends. DNA for the CDR3: TGCAGCGTTGATGCGTCAGAAACCGACTATGGCTACACCTTC. Protein product: CSVDASETDYGYTF. Full variable domain (remainder filled in from reference TRBV29-1 and TRBJ1-2): SAVISQKPSRDICQRGTSLTIQCQVDSQVTMMFWYRQQPGQSLTLIATANQGSEATYESGFVIDKFPISRPNLTFSTLTVSNMSPEDSSIYLCSVDASETDYGYTFGSGTRLTVV.

This clonotype has more than one count but fewer than ten. The J gene is TRBJ2-3, the V gene TRBV4-2; unclear D gene. V gave up 1 base and J gave up 1 base, with 6 bases separating them. The CDR3 extends over 14 amino acids. Germline CDR1 is LGHNA and CDR2 is YNFKEQ. DNA for the CDR3: TGTGCCAGCAGCCAAGGCTCCGGCACAGATACGCAGTATTTT. Protein product: CASSQGSGTDTQYF.

The chain combines TRBV7-2 with TRBJ2-1; maybe TRBD1 (6 bases). This CDR3 comprises 18 residues. Between the trimmed V and J ends, which lost 6 bases and 4 bases, there was a span of 25 bases. Germline loops: CDR1 SGHTA, CDR2 FQGNSA. In DNA form, the CDR3 reads TGTGCCAGCAGAGAAGACTACAGGGTAGATCCTTTTTACAATGAGCAGTTCTTC. Amino acid sequence: CASREDYRVDPFYNEQFF.

The table lists this clonotype with a count of one. The V gene is TRBV9, the J gene TRBJ2-3, with a possible D match to TRBD1 (6 bases). Deletions cut 2 bases from V and 2 bases from J, with 18 bases between. This CDR3 region has 17 residues. The germline V gene has CDR1 SGDLS and CDR2 YYNGEE. In nucleotides, the CDR3 is TGTGCCAGCAGCGTGAAGTCAGGGGACGGGAACACAGATACGCAGTATTTT. Amino acid sequence: CASSVKSGDGNTDTQYF.

This clonotype was observed at least ten times. The CDR3 region is CASSLTGGNEKLFF. The CDR3 DNA sequence: TGTGCCAGCAGCCTGACAGGCGGAAACGAAAAACTGTTTTTT. The chain has TRBV5-5 and TRBJ1-4; the D gene is possibly TRBD1 (6 bases). The germline CDR1 and CDR2 sequences are SGHKS and YYEKEE (reference sequence). CDR3 length: 14 amino acids. Trimming stripped 4 bases from V and 8 bases from J, with 15 bases between.

This clonotype showed up many times. The rearrangement uses TRBV6-1 and TRBJ1-1; D perhaps matches TRBD1 (5 bases). Germline CDR1 reads MNHNS; CDR2 reads SASEGT. This CDR3 comprises 12 residues. V lost 9 bases, J lost 8 bases, and 16 bases lay in between. The CDR3 loop reads CASIILRGEAFF. The CDR3 DNA reads TGTGCCAGTATCATCCTCCGGGGCGAAGCTTTCTTT.

This clonotype was seen ten or more times. The CDR3 protein is CASSRGGGNEQFF. The CDR3 coding sequence is TGTGCCAGCAGCCGTGGAGGGGGCAATGAGCAGTTCTTC. This chain uses TRBV5-6 with TRBJ2-1; D may match TRBD1 or TRBD2 (6 bases each). Germline V gene lookup returns CDR1 SGHDT and CDR2 YYEEEE. Trimming pared 4 bases from V and 6 bases from J, leaving 11 bases between. The length of the CDR3 is 13 residues.

This clonotype was seen more than once but under ten times. The V and J genes are TRBV6-1 and TRBJ1-2; 8 nucleotides match TRBD1. J lost 4 bases, V lost 6 bases, and 7 bases had no gene match. Germline CDR1 is MNHNS and CDR2 is SASEGT. The CDR3 runs 14 residues. CDR3 in amino acids: CASSLQTGAYGYTF. DNA for the CDR3: TGTGCCAGCAGCCTCCAGACAGGGGCCTATGGCTACACCTTC.

This clonotype was observed a handful of times. This chain connects TRBV30 to TRBJ2-3; 12 bases match TRBD1. CDR3 size: 13 residues. V lost 5 bases and J lost 4; bases outside the gene matches: 1. Germline-derived CDR1 and CDR2 are GTSNPN and SVGIG (reference sequence). CDR3 sequence: CAWGTGGSDTQYF. CDR3 DNA: TGTGCCTGGGGGACAGGGGGCTCAGATACGCAGTATTTT. Full variable domain (outside the CDR3, taken from reference TRBV30 and TRBJ2-3): SQTIHQWPATLVQPVGSPLSLECTVEGTSNPNLYWYRQAAGRGLQLLFYSVGIGQISSEVPQNLSASRPQDRQFILSSKKLLLSDSGFYLCAWGTGGSDTQYFGPGTRLTVL.

The V call is TRBV11-1, the J call TRBJ2-5, with D perhaps matching TRBD1 (6 bases). V was shortened by 3 bases and J by 2 bases, with 22 bases between the two germline ends. Looked up from germline, CDR1 is SGHAT and CDR2 is FQDESV (reference sequence). This CDR3 comprises 18 residues. CDR3 loop: CASSFDLGSPGEQETQYF. The DNA of the CDR3 is TGTGCCAGCAGCTTCGATTTGGGCTCCCCAGGGGAGCAAGAGACCCAGTACTTC.

The chain combines TRBV18 with TRBJ1-1; D is uncertain. V lost 3 bases, J lost 8 bases, and 16 bases lay in between. The V gene's germline CDR1 is KGHSH and CDR2 LQKENI. The CDR3 totals 14 residues. In DNA form, the CDR3 reads TGTGCCAGCTCACCTCAGGATCGGCGTGGGGAAGCTTTCTTT. Encoded protein: CASSPQDRRGEAFF.

This clonotype was counted between two and nine times. The rearrangement uses TRBV7-6 and TRBJ1-2; D is possibly TRBD1 (5 bases). V lost 1 base and J lost 4, with 16 bases in between. Germline-derived CDR1 and CDR2 are SGHVS and FNYEAQ. CDR3 length: 16 amino acids. DNA for the CDR3: TGTGCCAGCAGCTTAGGAACAGGTAGCCTTGGCTATGGCTACACCTTC. Amino acid sequence: CASSLGTGSLGYGYTF. The full variable domain, its missing parts supplied by reference TRBV7-6 and TRBJ1-2, is GAGVSQSPRYKVTKRGQDVALRCDPISGHVSLYWYRQALGQGPEFLTYFNYEAQQDKSGLPNDRFSAERPEGSISTLTIQRTEQRDSAMYRCASSLGTGSLGYGYTFGSGTRLTVV.

V and J are TRBV20-1 and TRBJ1-1; D gene uncertain. CDR1 is DFQATT, CDR2 SNEGSKA, per germline (reference sequence). V lost 3 bases and J 10 bases, leaving 12 bases between the germline ends. This CDR3 comprises 11 residues. CDR3 sequence reads: CSARTDGRAFF. As DNA, the CDR3 is TGCAGTGCTAGGACCGATGGGAGAGCTTTCTTT.

This clonotype has just a few counts. The V gene is TRBV10-3, the J gene TRBJ2-7; 7 positions match TRBD1. CDR1 ENHRY and CDR2 SYGVKD come from the germline V gene. The CDR3 totals 14 residues. V was clipped by 5 bases and J by 5 bases; unmatched bases: 9. CDR3 sequence (DNA): TGTGCCATCAGTCAGACAGGGAGAGTCGACGAGCAGTACTTC. Amino acid sequence: CAISQTGRVDEQYF.

This clonotype occurred a few times. The chain is built from TRBV12-3 or TRBV12-4 and TRBJ2-7; D call uncertain. The V end lost 6 bases, the J end lost 3 bases, and 15 bases lay between the germline ends. The CDR3 is 14 residues long. In DNA, the CDR3 is TGTGCCAGCAGCCGCGCCCCGATCCTCTACGAGCAGTACTTC. Translation: CASSRAPILYEQYF.

This clonotype was counted between two and nine times. The rearrangement uses TRBV13 and TRBJ1-6; D not certain. V was trimmed by 8 bases and J by 14 bases, leaving 19 bases between them. CDR3 length: 13 residues. CDR1 is PRHDT, CDR2 FYEKMQ, per germline (reference sequence). DNA of the CDR3: TGTGCCAGCTGGCCCTCATCAGGCGTCTCCCTCCACTTT. It translates to CASWPSSGVSLHF.

This clonotype has a count of ten or more. This sequence joins TRBV20-1 and TRBJ2-7; possibly TRBD1 for D (6 bases). Deletions cut 5 bases from V and 2 bases from J, with 10 bases between. Germline CDR1 is DFQATT and CDR2 is SNEGSKA (reference sequence). This CDR3 contains 12 residues. The CDR3 DNA follows: TGCAGTGCTGGCCGGGACACCTACGAGCAGTACTTC. Translating it yields CSAGRDTYEQYF.

V is TRBV20-1 and J is TRBJ2-5; D is perhaps TRBD1 (6 bases). Trimming removed 4 bases at V and 2 bases at J, with 14 bases between. CDR1 is DFQATT and CDR2 is SNEGSKA in the germline V gene (reference sequence). The CDR3 has 14 amino acids. In DNA form, the CDR3 reads TGCAGTGCTATGTCCAGGGGAAAACAAGAGACCCAGTACTTC. It specifies CSAMSRGKQETQYF.

With regard to this clonotype: This may stem from a read error, because a much larger clone lies one nucleotide away. V and J are TRBV6-2 or TRBV6-3 and TRBJ1-1, with D tentatively TRBD1 (5 bases). The germline V gene encodes CDR1 MNHEY and CDR2 SVGEGT. The CDR3 totals 15 residues. The CDR3 region has the DNA TGTGCCAGCAGCCAACACCGGACATTGAACGCTGAAGCTTTCTTT. This sequence encodes CASSQHRTLNAEAFF.

This clonotype was recorded at least ten times. V usage is TRBV5-1 and J usage is TRBJ2-2; no firm D call. Germline V gene sequence: CDR1 SGHRS, CDR2 YFSETQ. With 0 bases removed from V and 5 bases from J, the gap between germline ends came to 17 bases. The CDR3 runs 17 residues. The chain's CDR3 is CASSLDTAVPTTGELFF. CDR3 coding DNA: TGCGCCAGCAGCTTGGATACCGCGGTCCCCACTACCGGGGAGCTGTTTTTT.

This chain joins TRBV6-2 or TRBV6-3 and TRBJ2-3; D is perhaps TRBD1 (6 bases). This CDR3 is built from 14 residues. The germline V and J ends were trimmed by 10 bases and 2 bases, with 16 bases remaining between them. Germline-derived CDR1 and CDR2 are MNHEY and SVGEGT. The CDR3 reads CATASGQFTDTQYF. CDR3 in DNA: TGTGCCACCGCGAGCGGACAGTTCACAGATACGCAGTATTTT.

The rearrangement uses TRBV6-5 and TRBJ2-2; 7 bases align to TRBD2. The CDR3 covers 16 residues. Per the germline V gene, CDR1 is MNHEY and CDR2 is SVGAGI. With 5 bases clipped from V and 1 base from J, the junction kept 7 bases outside the gene matches. The CDR3 protein is CASSTQAGWNTGELFF. For the CDR3, the DNA is TGTGCCAGCAGTACTCAAGCGGGGTGGAACACCGGGGAGCTGTTTTTT.

This clonotype has at least ten counts. The chain uses TRBV5-1 and TRBJ2-7; D possibly corresponds to TRBD1 (5 bases). This CDR3 spans 14 amino acids. From germline, CDR1 is SGHRS and CDR2 YFSETQ. V lost 0 bases and J 3 bases, leaving 10 bases between the germline ends. The CDR3 protein is CASSLETDLYEQYF. DNA for the CDR3: TGCGCCAGCAGCTTGGAGACAGACCTCTACGAGCAGTACTTC.

This clonotype was seen ten or more times. The V and J genes are TRBV14 and TRBJ2-1, with D unclear. V dropped 4 bases and J dropped 8 bases, with 12 bases sitting between them. The CDR3 totals 13 residues. Germline values: CDR1 SGHDN, CDR2 FVKESK. The CDR3 nucleotides are TGTGCCAGCAGCCCCCTGGGCGTGGATGAGCAGTTCTTC. Its protein is CASSPLGVDEQFF.

This clonotype was detected only a few times. The chain has TRBV12-3 or TRBV12-4 and TRBJ2-2; weak D call: TRBD1 (6 bases). The V end lost 5 bases, the J end lost 5 bases, and 12 bases lay between the germline ends. CDR3 length: 14 amino acids. CDR3 DNA: TGTGCCAGCAGTGTCCACAGGGAGACCGGGGAGCTGTTTTTT. Translating gives CASSVHRETGELFF.

In this sample, this clonotype turned up many times. The rearrangement uses TRBV12-3 or TRBV12-4 and TRBJ1-5, with 7 bases identical to TRBD1. The V and J ends lost 6 bases and 3 bases, in that order; junction bases with no gene match: 5. The length of the CDR3 is 14 residues. The DNA of the CDR3 is TGTGCCAGCAGCCCGGGACAGCCCAATCAGCCCCAGCATTTT. Amino acid sequence: CASSPGQPNQPQHF.